This is a list of T cell receptor beta chains from one sample in a study of blood T cell repertoires in COVID-19. Profiling relied on immunoSEQ multiplex PCR, and the TCRdb table lists in-frame clones only, not all of them. Of about 200,000 clones listed, about nine tenths are singletons. Sequenced: peripheral blood. Every receptor here comes from a man younger than 35 with active or convalescent COVID-19. CDR3s include the opening cysteine and the closing phenylalanine or tryptophan. The D gene is left open where the match is weak. Size is stated for part of the rows, as once, few or many counts, or as a class when the clone is expanded.

v_call	j_call	d_call	clone_size	cdr3_nt	cdr3_aa
TRBV4-2	TRBJ1-1	TRBD1	.	TGTGCCAGCAGCCAAGAGGACAGGGAGAGGACTGAAGCTTTCTTT	CASSQEDRERTEAFF
TRBV5-1	TRBJ1-1	.	.	TGCGCCAGCAGCTTGGAGGGGACATCAAGAGTGAACACTGAAGCTTTCTTT	CASSLEGTSRVNTEAFF
TRBV2	TRBJ1-4	TRBD1	.	TGTGCCAGCAGTTCCGACAGGGGTCCTGAAAAACTGTTTTTT	CASSSDRGPEKLFF
TRBV5-5	TRBJ1-1	.	.	TGTGCCAGCAGCCGGCCGACAGTAGGAACTGAAGCTTTCTTT	CASSRPTVGTEAFF
TRBV7-8	TRBJ1-1	.	once	TGTGCCAGCAGCTCTGACAGCTACACTGAAGCTTTCTTT	CASSSDSYTEAFF
TRBV10-1	TRBJ2-1	TRBD2	.	TGCGCCAGCAGTGAGTGGTGCCTAGCGGGAGTCAACAATGAGCAGTTCTTC	CASSEWCLAGVNNEQFF
TRBV6-4	TRBJ2-3	TRBD2	.	TGTGCCAGCAGTGAACTAGCGGGAGTTGGTACAGATACGCAGTATTTT	CASSELAGVGTDTQYF
TRBV4-1	TRBJ2-7	.	.	TGCGCCAGCAGCCAAGATTTGGGCTTCTACGAGCAGTACTTC	CASSQDLGFYEQYF
TRBV11-2	TRBJ1-2	.	.	TGTGCCAGCACGCAGACAGATGGCTACACCTTC	CASTQTDGYTF
TRBV28	TRBJ2-1	.	.	TGTGCCAGCAGTCCTGGGGGGACCTTCTCCTACAATGAGCAGTTCTTC	CASSPGGTFSYNEQFF
TRBV14	TRBJ1-6	TRBD1	.	TGTGCCAGCAGCCAAGTAACAGGGGTTTATAATTCACCCCTCCACTTT	CASSQVTGVYNSPLHF
TRBV19	TRBJ2-7	TRBD2	once	TGTGCCAGTAGTATACTAGCGGGAAGCTCCTACGAGCAGTACTTC	CASSILAGSSYEQYF
TRBV7-5	TRBJ1-5	.	.	TGTGTCAGAAGCACCCCCGGGGGGGGTATCGGGCAGCCCCAGCATTTT	CVRSTPGGGIGQPQHF
TRBV6-2/TRBV6-3	TRBJ1-2	.	.	TGTGCCAGCACCCCAACAGGGTTAGGCTACACCTTC	CASTPTGLGYTF
TRBV28	TRBJ2-2	TRBD1	.	TGTGCCAGCAGACCCACGGACAGGGTGTATTCCGGGGAGCTGTTTTTT	CASRPTDRVYSGELFF
TRBV3-1/TRBV3-2	TRBJ2-1	TRBD2	.	TGTGCCAGCAGCCGGCCAGATAGCGGGGGACTAAACAATGAGCAGTTCTTC	CASSRPDSGGLNNEQFF
TRBV9	TRBJ1-2	.	.	TGTGCCAGCAGCCCCGGGACATATAACTATGGCTACACCTTC	CASSPGTYNYGYTF
TRBV14	TRBJ2-7	TRBD2	.	TGTGCCAGCAGTCCGGGACTAGGCTACGAGCAGTACTTC	CASSPGLGYEQYF
TRBV11-1	TRBJ2-5	.	.	TGTGCCAGCAGTATCCTAGGGGCCCAAGAGACCCAGTACTTC	CASSILGAQETQYF
TRBV9	TRBJ1-5	.	.	TGTGCCAGCAGCCCGGAGCCGGGTATGAATCAGCCCCAGCATTTT	CASSPEPGMNQPQHF
TRBV19	TRBJ2-5	TRBD2	.	TGTGCCAGTAGTATTGGCGGGGGGGCCTCCCAAGAGACCCAGTACTTC	CASSIGGGASQETQYF
TRBV9	TRBJ1-5	TRBD1	few	TGTGCCAGCAGCCGTAGTACAGGGGCGAATCAGCCCCAGCATTTT	CASSRSTGANQPQHF
TRBV5-1	TRBJ2-3	.	.	TGCGCCAGCAGCTTGGAAATATGGGAGGAGAGCCTCACAGATACGCAGTATTTT	CASSLEIWEESLTDTQYF